The sequence of this TCR beta chain was determined in a study of T cell changes during pregnancy in multiple sclerosis. In its sample, this clone was seen once. The CDR3 spans 11 residues. Trimming took 5 bases from V and 4 from J, leaving 4 bases between them. Per germline, CDR1 LNHDA and CDR2 SQIVND (reference sequence). The table came from immunoSEQ multiplex PCR; TCRdb's copy has only in-frame clones and leaves some out. Of 89,000 or so clones listed, roughly nine tenths were seen once; the top ten hold around 3.4%. This TCR came from a female donor in good health, serving as a control in a pregnancy study. Some clones in this sample may be carry-over from other donors' samples. Source: PBMCs, taken in the first trimester of pregnancy. V gene TRBV19 combines with J gene TRBJ2-3; unclear D gene. CDR3: CASSVSDTQYF. As DNA, the CDR3 is TGTGCCAGTAGTGTCTCAGATACGCAGTATTTT. Supplemented by reference TRBV19 and TRBJ2-3, the full variable domain reads DGGITQSPKYLFRKEGQNVTLSCEQNLNHDAMYWYRQDPGQGLRLIYYSQIVNDFQKGDIAEGYSVSREKKESFPLTVTSAQKNPTAFYLCASSVSDTQYFGPGTRLTVL.